Below are 14 T cell receptor beta chains sequenced from a single sample in a study of blood T cell repertoires in COVID-19. Some clones are missing from TCRdb's copy, which holds only in-frame ones; the method was immunoSEQ multiplex PCR. The table lists 85,000 to 130,000 clones, over 80% of them singletons. The sequenced sample consisted of peripheral blood. These receptors came from a middle-aged man with acute or convalescent COVID-19.

Remarks on this clone: Other DNA sequences in the same sample also yield this CDR3. The V call is TRBV6-5, the J call TRBJ2-5; 7 nucleotides line up with TRBD2. This CDR3 is 14 amino acids long. V gave up 2 bases and J gave up 4 bases; unmatched junction bases: 4. From germline, CDR1 is MNHEY and CDR2 SVGAGI. Here the CDR3 reads CASSYGWGGETQYF. The CDR3 bases are TGTGCCAGCAGTTACGGTTGGGGGGGAGAGACCCAGTACTTC.

The V call is TRBV5-1, the J call TRBJ2-7; D is perhaps TRBD2 (5 bases). V was clipped by 6 bases and J by 2 bases, with 15 bases between them. Germline assignment: CDR1 SGHRS and CDR2 YFSETQ. The CDR3 contains 14 residues. CDR3 amino acids: CASTPFPGTYEQYF. The CDR3 DNA sequence: TGCGCCAGCACCCCGTTTCCGGGGACCTACGAGCAGTACTTC. Supplemented by reference TRBV5-1 and TRBJ2-7, the full variable domain reads KAGVTQTPRYLIKTRGQQVTLSCSPISGHRSVSWYQQTPGQGLQFLFEYFSETQRNKGNFPGRFSGRQFSNSRSEMNVSTLELGDSALYLCASTPFPGTYEQYFGPGTRLTVT.

CDR3 region: CASSKIRGEDGYTF. For the CDR3, the DNA is TGTGCCAGCTCAAAAATCAGGGGAGAAGATGGCTACACCTTC. The chain uses TRBV18 and TRBJ1-2, with a weak D call TRBD1 (6 bases). Germline lookup yields CDR1 KGHSH and CDR2 LQKENI. This CDR3 has 14 amino acids. V shed 5 bases and J shed 6 bases, with 16 bases lying between them.

The chain has TRBV6-2 or TRBV6-3 and TRBJ1-5, with 7 nucleotides matching TRBD1. The CDR3 is 14 amino acids. The germline CDR1 and CDR2 sequences are MNHEY and SVGEGT. The V and J ends lost 5 bases and 1 base, in that order; junction bases with no gene match: 2. The CDR3 DNA reads TGTGCCAGCAGTCCGACAGGGAGCAATCAGCCCCAGCATTTT. This translates into CASSPTGSNQPQHF.

This chain links TRBV5-4 with TRBJ2-7; no firm D call. Germline V gene sequence: CDR1 SGHNT, CDR2 YYREEE (reference sequence). The CDR3 totals 13 residues. V lost 4 bases to trimming and J lost 7 bases, with 15 bases between them. Here the CDR3 reads CASSRSTAREQYF. The CDR3 DNA follows: TGTGCCAGCAGCCGATCGACTGCACGGGAGCAGTACTTC.

This chain uses TRBV6-4 with TRBJ2-7; 9 nucleotides agree with TRBD1. V lost 0 bases and J lost 12; bases outside the gene matches: 15. CDR3 length equals 16 residues. Germline V gene lookup returns CDR1 MRHNA and CDR2 SNTAGT. Here the CDR3 reads CASSDSPSGTGKGGYF. In nucleotides, the CDR3 is TGTGCCAGCAGTGACTCGCCATCCGGGACAGGGAAAGGAGGGTACTTC.

This sequence joins TRBV29-1 and TRBJ2-2, with a possible D match to TRBD2 (6 bases). In germline, CDR1 is SQVTM, CDR2 ANQGSEA. CDR3 size: 15 residues. V was trimmed by 7 bases and J by 5 bases, leaving 20 bases between them. CDR3 nucleotide sequence: TGCAGCGCCGCCTCGTTGGGTCGGGGGACCGGGGAGCTGTTTTTT. Protein product: CSAASLGRGTGELFF.

The chain has TRBV11-1 and TRBJ2-7; the D is unclear. Germline V gene sequence: CDR1 SGHAT, CDR2 FQDESV (reference sequence). The CDR3 contains 14 residues. With 5 bases removed from V and 1 base from J, the gap between germline ends came to 12 bases. DNA of the CDR3: TGTGCCAGCAGCCCACTACTGGAATCCTACGAGCAGTACTTC. This sequence encodes CASSPLLESYEQYF.

This clone showed up just once. J is TRBJ2-7 and V is TRBV13; weak D call: TRBD2 (5 bases). The CDR3 sequence is 14 residues long. V lost 5 bases to trimming and J lost 6 bases, with 17 bases between them. Germline V gives CDR1 PRHDT, CDR2 FYEKMQ (reference sequence). CDR3 protein: CASSRLARAVEQYF. CDR3 DNA sequence: TGTGCCAGCAGCCGTCTAGCTCGCGCGGTCGAGCAGTACTTC.

The chain recombines TRBV4-2 with TRBJ2-1; 7 nucleotides match TRBD2. V gave up 1 base and J gave up 0 bases; unmatched junction bases: 3. Germline loops: CDR1 LGHNA, CDR2 YNFKEQ. The CDR3 length is 16 residues. The CDR3, as DNA: TGTGCCAGCAGCCAAGTCGGCGGGAGCTCCTACAATGAGCAGTTCTTC. Translation: CASSQVGGSSYNEQFF.

The CDR3 here is CAWSVNPGDGELFF. CDR3 DNA sequence: TGTGCCTGGAGTGTAAACCCGGGGGACGGGGAGCTGTTTTTT. V is TRBV30 and J is TRBJ2-2, with D maybe TRBD2 (6 bases). V was trimmed by 0 bases and J by 7 bases, leaving 12 bases between them. CDR3 length equals 14 residues. Germline CDR1 and CDR2: GTSNPN and SVGIG (reference sequence). Full variable domain (rest looked up from reference TRBV30 and TRBJ2-2): SQTIHQWPATLVQPVGSPLSLECTVEGTSNPNLYWYRQAAGRGLQLLFYSVGIGQISSEVPQNLSASRPQDRQFILSSKKLLLSDSGFYLCAWSVNPGDGELFFGEGSRLTVL.

This clone showed up just a few times. The rearrangement links TRBV30 to TRBJ1-6; 9 bases match TRBD1. The V segment lost 7 bases and the J segment 11 bases; nucleotides outside the gene matches: 9. Germline values: CDR1 GTSNPN, CDR2 SVGIG (reference sequence). The CDR3 runs to 13 residues. CDR3: CAFKGQGITPLHF. Here the CDR3 DNA reads TGTGCCTTTAAGGGACAGGGAATAACACCCCTCCACTTT.

This sequence joins TRBV24-1 and TRBJ2-3; 10 bases line up with TRBD2. There are 18 residues in the CDR3. The germline V gene encodes CDR1 KGHDR and CDR2 SFDVKD. The ends lost 1 base at V and 0 bases at J; junction bases unmatched: 6. CDR3 nucleotides: TGTGCCACCAGTGATTTAGGTGGGACTAGCGCGAGCACAGATACGCAGTATTTT. Its protein product is CATSDLGGTSASTDTQYF.

The chain joins TRBV4-1 to TRBJ2-7; 13 nucleotides line up with TRBD2. The CDR3 contains 15 residues. Germline CDR1 is MGHRA and CDR2 is YSYEKL. V lost 4 bases and J lost 7; bases outside the gene matches: 7. The CDR3 DNA follows: TGCGCCAGCAGCCCCGGACTAGCGGGAGTGGGGGAGCAGTACTTC. Residues: CASSPGLAGVGEQYF.